Listed below are T cell receptor beta chains from one sample, sequenced in a study of siplizumab effects on memory and regulatory T cells. Clones were sequenced by immunoSEQ multiplex PCR, and TCRdb holds only the in-frame ones, with some missing. The profile covers about 110,000 clones, with roughly 94% appearing a single time and under 0.75% taken by the ten largest. The sequencing sample was made of Tregs sorted from blood. The receptors stem from a human donor in good health. Each CDR3 is given with its conserved first and last residue. The D gene is left open where the match is weak. Only part of the rows carry a size: once, few, many, or a class if the clone is expanded.

clone_size j_call d_call v_call cdr3_nt cdr3_aa
. TRBJ1-2 . TRBV5-1 TGCGCCAGCAGCGTAGACCTATCTAACTATGGCTACACCTTC CASSVDLSNYGYTF
. TRBJ2-3 . TRBV10-2 TGCGCCAGCAGCATCACAGATACGCAGTATTTT CASSITDTQYF
. TRBJ2-2 . TRBV5-1 TGCGCCAGCAGCTTTGGGCAGGGAGTGACCACCGGGGAGCTGTTTTTT CASSFGQGVTTGELFF
. TRBJ1-2 . TRBV7-2 TGTGCCAGCAGCCCGAGACCGGGTGAAGGCTACACCTTC CASSPRPGEGYTF
. TRBJ1-2 . TRBV29-1 TGCAGCGTTGCAGGGGCACCTAGAATGGCTAACACCTTC CSVAGAPRMANTF
. TRBJ2-7 . TRBV14 TGTGCCAGCAGTCATCCGTGGGGGGTAGTCTGGTACGAGCAGTACTTC CASSHPWGVVWYEQYF
. TRBJ2-3 . TRBV19 TGTGCCAGTAAGAACTCGCGTGCAGATACGCAGTATTTT CASKNSRADTQYF
. TRBJ2-1 . TRBV6-1 TGTGCCAGCAGTGAAGTTTCGATCTACAATGAGCAGTTCTTC CASSEVSIYNEQFF
once TRBJ1-4 . TRBV5-1 TGCGCCAGCAGGGAGGAGGCAACTAATGAAAAACTGTTTTTT CASREEATNEKLFF
. TRBJ1-1 . TRBV7-7 TGTGCTAGCAGTCTAGCGAAGTGGGGTGCGGGGATTGAAGCTTTCTTT CASSLAKWGAGIEAFF
. TRBJ1-2 . TRBV19 TGTGCCAGTAGTATTTCGGGGGCAGGGTATGGCTACACCTTC CASSISGAGYGYTF
. TRBJ1-2 TRBD1 TRBV6-5 TGTGCCAGCAGTCGTCTGACAGGGTTAAGCTACACCTTC CASSRLTGLSYTF
. TRBJ2-5 . TRBV19 TGTGCCAGTAGTATTTTTTCGGCGGGAGAGACCCAGTACTTC CASSIFSAGETQYF
. TRBJ1-5 . TRBV5-3 TGTGCCAGAAGCTTGTCGGGCAATCAGCCCCAGCATTTT CARSLSGNQPQHF
. TRBJ2-7 TRBD1 TRBV6-5 TGTGCCAGCAGTTCCTCGACAGGGGGTTGGTACGAGCAGTACTTC CASSSSTGGWYEQYF
. TRBJ1-2 TRBD1 TRBV29-1 TGCAGCGTTGAAAAGGCTGGACAGGGCTATGGCTACACCTTC CSVEKAGQGYGYTF
. TRBJ1-1 . TRBV7-9 TGTGCCAGCAGCCTCTCGAACACTGAAGCTTTCTTT CASSLSNTEAFF
once TRBJ2-7 . TRBV10-2 TGCGCCAGCAGTGATATAGGACACTCCTACGAGCAGTACTTC CASSDIGHSYEQYF
. TRBJ1-2 . TRBV20-1 TGCAGTGCTCCTGGCCCAGGTGGCTACACCTTC CSAPGPGGYTF
once TRBJ2-1 TRBD1 TRBV30 TGTGCCTGGAGTCGATATACGACAGGGGCGCATGAGCAGTTCTTC CAWSRYTTGAHEQFF
. TRBJ1-2 TRBD1 TRBV6-6 TGTGCCAGCAGTTATTATCAAGTCTGGACAGGGGGCGGCTACACCTTC CASSYYQVWTGGGYTF
. TRBJ2-7 . TRBV11-3 TGTGCCAGCAGCTCCGGAGGAGGAGGGAGATTTTCCGAGCAGTACTTC CASSSGGGGRFSEQYF
. TRBJ1-2 . TRBV6-6 TGTGCCAGCAGTTACAAAGGGGAGCGTGGCTACACCTTC CASSYKGERGYTF
once TRBJ2-3 TRBD2 TRBV4-1 TGCGCCAGCAGCCAAAGCCGACTAGCGGGGGATACCTCTAGCACAGATACGCAGTATTTT CASSQSRLAGDTSSTDTQYF
. TRBJ2-7 . TRBV30 TGTGCCTGGAGTGTCCAAGTTTTATCCTACGAGCAGTACTTC CAWSVQVLSYEQYF
. TRBJ2-5 TRBD2 TRBV20-1 TGCAGTGCTAGCGGGGGGGAGACCCAGTACTTC CSASGGETQYF
. TRBJ2-7 . TRBV7-2 TGTGCCAGCAGCTTAGAGGGTGGTTACGAGCAGTACTTC CASSLEGGYEQYF
. TRBJ1-2 . TRBV29-1 TGCAGCGTGAGGGATTACTTGGGGTCGGGCTACACCTTC CSVRDYLGSGYTF
once TRBJ2-5 . TRBV6-1 TGTGCCAGCTCTAGGGAGGTGGAGACCCAGTACTTC CASSREVETQYF
. TRBJ2-2 TRBD1 TRBV6-6 TGTGCCAGCAGAGTGACAGGGGAAAACACCGGGGAGCTGTTTTTT CASRVTGENTGELFF
. TRBJ1-1 . TRBV6-1 TGTGCCAGCATGCGAGGAACCCCTGAAGCTTTCTTT CASMRGTPEAFF
. TRBJ2-3 . TRBV25-1 TGTGCCAGCAGTGTGTCGACTAGGAGTTCGAATACGCAGTATTTT CASSVSTRSSNTQYF
once TRBJ2-2 . TRBV6-1 TGTGCCAGCAGGTTGGACTTGCCCTCGACCGGGGAGCTGTTTTTT CASRLDLPSTGELFF
. TRBJ1-2 TRBD1 TRBV2 TGTGCCAGCAGTGAGGAACAGGGGGTCGGAGGCTACACCTTC CASSEEQGVGGYTF
. TRBJ1-2 . TRBV30 TGTGCCTGGAGTGTACCCCCGGACAGTTACTATGGCTACACCTTC CAWSVPPDSYYGYTF
. TRBJ2-7 TRBD2 TRBV6-1 TGTGCCAGCAGTCGGACTAGCGGCCGCTCCTACGAGCAGTACTTC CASSRTSGRSYEQYF
. TRBJ1-5 . TRBV28 TGTGCCAGCAGTTGGGGCTACGTACAAGCCCAGCATTTT CASSWGYVQAQHF
. TRBJ2-7 . TRBV6-6 TGTGCCAGCGGTAAGCAGTACTTC CASGKQYF
. TRBJ1-2 . TRBV20-1 TGCAGTGCTAGAGGGGGCTACACCTTC CSARGGYTF
. TRBJ1-2 . TRBV20-1 TGCAGTGCGTTGACTCCTTCCTCCTACACCTTC CSALTPSSYTF
. TRBJ1-5 . TRBV5-5 TGTGCCAGCAGCTTGAAGCTTTCGGCCCTCAATCAGCCCCAGCATTTT CASSLKLSALNQPQHF